This T cell receptor (beta chain) is drawn from a study of Graves' ophthalmopathy and Graves' hyperthyroidism. Using RNA transcripts, the TCR beta CDR3 regions were amplified. HTBI primers served in a first-round RT-PCR, which a second-round multiplex PCR followed. MiXCR was run by TCRdb on the multiplex PCR reads, yielding one entry per CDR3 protein. Here the sample spans 740,000 or so distinct CDR3 sequences, roughly two fifths being singletons. For this clonotype: The junction shows a germline mismatch at one end, possibly a read error.

Sequences were obtained from peripheral blood. This clonotype was sampled from an adult man with Graves' ophthalmopathy.

The CDR3 loop is CAISRQGANSPLHF. DNA of the CDR3: TGTGCCATCAGTCGACAGGGGGCCAATTCACCCCTCCACTTT. The V call is TRBV2, the J call TRBJ1-6, with 10 bases that match TRBD1. Germline CDR1 SNHLY, CDR2 FYNNEI. This CDR3 comprises 14 residues.